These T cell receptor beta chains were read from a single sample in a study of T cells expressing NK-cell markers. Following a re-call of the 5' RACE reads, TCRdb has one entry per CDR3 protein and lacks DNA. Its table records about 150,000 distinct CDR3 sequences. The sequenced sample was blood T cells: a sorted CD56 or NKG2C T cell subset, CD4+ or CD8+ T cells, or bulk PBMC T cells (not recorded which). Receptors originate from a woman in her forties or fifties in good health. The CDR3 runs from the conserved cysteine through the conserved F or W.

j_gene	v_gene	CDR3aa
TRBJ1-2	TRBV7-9	CASTPGTGHGYTF
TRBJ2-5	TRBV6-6	CASSYAPQETQYF
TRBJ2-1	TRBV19	CASIGPGIRQQFF
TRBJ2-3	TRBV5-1	CASSLRGRGGDTQYF
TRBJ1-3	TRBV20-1	CSARGTSGNTIYF
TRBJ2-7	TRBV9	CASSGGQGGYEQYF
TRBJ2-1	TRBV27	CASSLTSLNEQFF
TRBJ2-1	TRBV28	CASNFRPGEQFF
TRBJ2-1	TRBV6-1	CASSQVGTGLDYEQFF
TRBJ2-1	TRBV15	CATSSTVAGTSLSVPYNEQFF
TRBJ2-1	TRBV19	CASSISPGTVYNEQFF
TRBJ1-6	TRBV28	CASSFPLTGGDSPLHF
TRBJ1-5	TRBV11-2	CASSVGDRDNQPQHF
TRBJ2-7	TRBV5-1	CASSLRKQGSYEQYF
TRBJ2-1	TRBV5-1	CASSSTGGYNEQFF
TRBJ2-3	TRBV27	CASSLSSYGGTQYF
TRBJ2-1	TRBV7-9	CASSLPLGPEQFF
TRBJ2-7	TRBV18	CASSPMNGAVDEQYF
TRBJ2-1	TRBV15	CATSRGGEYNEQFF
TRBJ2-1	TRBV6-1	CASSESMRGAFDEQFF
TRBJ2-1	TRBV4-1	CASSQETREPFRCEQFF
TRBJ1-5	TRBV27	CASSLSMGRGNQPQHF
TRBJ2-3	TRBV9	CASSVGVRSGISTDTQYF
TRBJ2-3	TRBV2	CASSEAGLTDTQYF
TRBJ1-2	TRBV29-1	CSVDPISNYGYTF